A selection of T cell receptor beta chains follows, all from one sample in a study of persistence of HIV-infected CD4 T cells. These TCRs are of unknown antigen specificity. The protocol was immunoSEQ multiplex PCR, while the TCRdb copy is restricted to in-frame clones and leaves out a portion. The repertoire includes approximately 44,000 clones, roughly 90% of them detected once, and 1% sits in the top ten. This sample comprised CD4+ T cells sorted from PBMCs after approximately 19-hour stimulation, obtained from a patient who received antiretroviral therapy. These TCRs come from an adult man with HIV who was CMV-seropositive. CDR3s include the opening cysteine and the closing phenylalanine or tryptophan. D genes are given only for firm matches. Clone size is not always given. Where it is, it says once, few, many or a class for expanded clones.

CDR3aa	CDR3nt	d_gene	abundance	v_gene	j_gene
CASRPLGDEAFF	TGTGCCAGCAGGCCCCTAGGGGACGAAGCTTTCTTT	.	.	TRBV2	TRBJ1-1
CASRKGAGGTYEQYF	TGTGCCAGCAGAAAGGGGGCAGGGGGTACGTACGAGCAGTACTTC	TRBD1	.	TRBV6-5	TRBJ2-7
CASSVSGQGGFEQYF	TGTGCCAGCAGCGTCTCGGGACAGGGAGGTTTCGAGCAGTACTTC	TRBD1	.	TRBV9	TRBJ2-7
CASLGGNVGYGYTF	TGTGCCAGCCTCGGAGGGAATGTAGGCTATGGCTACACCTTC	.	.	TRBV6-5	TRBJ1-2
CASPEPKVNTEAFF	TGTGCCAGCCCCGAACCGAAAGTGAACACTGAAGCTTTCTTT	.	.	TRBV9	TRBJ1-1
CASSLIQGGNQPQHF	TGTGCCAGTAGTCTCATACAGGGAGGGAATCAGCCCCAGCATTTT	.	.	TRBV19	TRBJ1-5
CASSQESPGSGNTIYF	TGCGCCAGCAGCCAAGAGTCCCCGGGATCTGGAAACACCATATATTTT	.	.	TRBV4-1	TRBJ1-3
CASSSGLAGDPYEQYF	TGTGCCAGCAGTTCTGGACTAGCGGGAGATCCCTACGAGCAGTACTTC	TRBD2	once	TRBV27	TRBJ2-7
CASSPRQGDGYTF	TGTGCCAGCAGCCCGAGACAGGGGGACGGCTACACCTTC	TRBD1	.	TRBV7-3	TRBJ1-2
CASSPQSHPTAYEQYF	TGTGCCAGCAGTCCCCAGAGCCACCCCACGGCCTACGAGCAGTACTTC	.	.	TRBV27	TRBJ2-7
CASSYRGAGIYEQYF	TGTGCCAGCAGTTACAGAGGGGCGGGCATCTACGAGCAGTACTTC	.	.	TRBV6-5	TRBJ2-7
CASGPDSYEQYF	TGCGCCAGCGGACCGGACAGCTACGAGCAGTACTTC	.	.	TRBV10-1	TRBJ2-7
CASSSGQGAVTGELFF	TGTGCCAGCAGCTCAGGACAGGGGGCGGTCACCGGGGAGCTGTTTTTT	TRBD1	once	TRBV5-8	TRBJ2-2
CASSSLPNTEAFF	TGTGCCAGCAGTAGTCTCCCGAACACTGAAGCTTTCTTT	.	few	TRBV2	TRBJ1-1
CASSRDRGRAFF	TGTGCCAGCAGCCGGGACAGGGGTCGAGCTTTCTTT	TRBD1	.	TRBV11-2	TRBJ1-1
CASSFRTSASTDTQYF	TGTGCCAGCAGCTTTCGGACTAGCGCGAGCACAGATACGCAGTATTTT	TRBD2	.	TRBV5-4	TRBJ2-3
CASSPIQGQSNSPLHF	TGTGCCAGCAGTCCGATACAGGGGCAATCGAATTCACCCCTCCACTTT	TRBD1	once	TRBV27	TRBJ1-6
CASSQGTSIPDTQYF	TGTGCCAGCAGCCAAGGTACCAGCATTCCAGATACGCAGTATTTT	.	.	TRBV3-1/TRBV3-2	TRBJ2-3
CASSIETNHEQYF	TGTGCCAGTAGTATAGAGACAAACCACGAGCAGTACTTC	.	.	TRBV19	TRBJ2-7
CAVTPGVGTYEQYF	TGTGCCGTCACCCCAGGGGTTGGGACCTACGAGCAGTACTTC	.	.	TRBV10-3	TRBJ2-7
CASSDYRGLNQPQHF	TGTGCCAGCAGTGATTACAGGGGCCTCAATCAGCCCCAGCATTTT	TRBD1	.	TRBV6-1	TRBJ1-5
CASTGTGNSPLHF	TGTGCCAGTACGGGGACAGGCAATTCACCCCTCCACTTT	TRBD1	.	TRBV28	TRBJ1-6
CSVDFRGSGYGYTF	TGCAGCGTTGACTTCAGGGGATCTGGGTATGGCTACACCTTC	.	.	TRBV29-1	TRBJ1-2
CASSFGQGAGEKLFF	TGTGCCAGCTCGTTCGGACAGGGGGCAGGTGAAAAACTGTTTTTT	TRBD1	once	TRBV18	TRBJ1-4
CATSDGGTSLNTGELFF	TGTGCCACCAGCGATGGAGGGACATCGTTGAACACCGGGGAGCTGTTTTTT	.	.	TRBV24-1	TRBJ2-2
CASSSYRGRGTEAFF	TGTGCCAGCAGCTCGTACCGGGGGAGGGGCACTGAAGCTTTCTTT	.	.	TRBV5-4	TRBJ1-1
CAISGASSGGSYEQYF	TGTGCCATCAGTGGGGCCTCTAGCGGGGGGTCGTACGAGCAGTACTTC	TRBD2	.	TRBV10-3	TRBJ2-7
CASSLSTFGNTIYF	TGTGCCAGCAGTTTGTCCACCTTCGGAAACACCATATATTTT	.	few	TRBV28	TRBJ1-3
CASSLPNVGRDTDTQYF	TGTGCCAGCTCCCTCCCTAATGTGGGCAGGGACACAGATACGCAGTATTTT	.	.	TRBV18	TRBJ2-3
CASSTAATNLNEKLFF	TGTGCCAGTAGTACCGCGGCGACGAACCTTAATGAAAAACTGTTTTTT	.	.	TRBV19	TRBJ1-4
CASSGQGRRTEAFF	TGTGCCAGCTCGGGGCAGGGTAGGAGGACTGAAGCTTTCTTT	.	.	TRBV7-9	TRBJ1-1
CASSFQWGTEAFF	TGCGCCAGCAGCTTTCAGTGGGGAACTGAAGCTTTCTTT	.	.	TRBV5-1	TRBJ1-1
CASSQEGAGTQYF	TGTGCCAGCAGCCAAGAAGGGGCGGGGACCCAGTACTTC	.	.	TRBV14	TRBJ2-5
CASSSSDRSNTGELFF	TGTGCCAGCAGCTCCTCGGACAGATCGAACACCGGGGAGCTGTTTTTT	.	.	TRBV5-4	TRBJ2-2
CASSIEGGEAGELFF	TGTGCCAGTAGTATAGAGGGAGGGGAAGCCGGGGAGCTGTTTTTT	TRBD2	.	TRBV19	TRBJ2-2
CASSARTGGQSNQPQHF	TGTGCCAGTAGTGCCCGGACAGGGGGCCAAAGCAATCAGCCCCAGCATTTT	TRBD1	.	TRBV19	TRBJ1-5
CASSLGTRYTEAFF	TGTGCCAGCAGTTTAGGGACACGTTACACTGAAGCTTTCTTT	.	.	TRBV28	TRBJ1-1
CASNPGTPYLGDEQFF	TGTGCCAGCAACCCCGGGACTCCCTACCTTGGCGATGAGCAGTTCTTC	.	.	TRBV5-5	TRBJ2-1
CATSDTPGTRQYF	TGTGCCACCAGTGATACCCCCGGGACAAGGCAGTACTTC	.	.	TRBV24-1	TRBJ2-7
CASSQEGKGSPLHF	TGTGCCAGCAGCCAAGAAGGAAAGGGATCACCCCTCCACTTT	.	.	TRBV4-2	TRBJ1-6
CSASNSVANEKLFF	TGCAGTGCTAGTAACAGCGTCGCTAACGAAAAACTGTTTTTT	.	.	TRBV20-1	TRBJ1-4
CASSKDSTNTGELFF	TGTGCCAGCAGTAAGGACAGTACCAACACCGGGGAGCTGTTTTTT	.	once	TRBV2	TRBJ2-2
CASSSSGPIYGYTF	TGTGCCAGCAGTTCCTCGGGACCGATTTATGGCTACACCTTC	.	.	TRBV28	TRBJ1-2
CASSPRELVETQYF	TGTGCCAGCTCACCAAGGGAATTGGTGGAAACCCAGTACTTC	.	.	TRBV18	TRBJ2-5
CASSSGVWAAGYTF	TGTGCCAGCAGCTCAGGGGTCTGGGCAGCAGGCTACACCTTC	.	.	TRBV11-2	TRBJ1-2
CASSRRSGAGNTIYF	TGTGCCAGCAGCCGAAGAAGTGGGGCGGGAAACACCATATATTTT	.	.	TRBV6-5	TRBJ1-3
CASSQDGPDYEQYF	TGTGCCAGCAGCCAAGACGGGCCAGATTACGAGCAGTACTTC	.	once	TRBV3-1/TRBV3-2	TRBJ2-7
CASSEGRKTHSGKQFF	TGCGCCAGCAGTGAAGGGAGGAAAACACACTCTGGCAAGCAGTTCTTC	.	.	TRBV10-1	TRBJ2-1
CASSRGTITGEGRYEQYF	TGTGCCAGCAGTCGGGGGACCATTACAGGGGAGGGGAGGTACGAGCAGTACTTC	.	.	TRBV6-6	TRBJ2-7